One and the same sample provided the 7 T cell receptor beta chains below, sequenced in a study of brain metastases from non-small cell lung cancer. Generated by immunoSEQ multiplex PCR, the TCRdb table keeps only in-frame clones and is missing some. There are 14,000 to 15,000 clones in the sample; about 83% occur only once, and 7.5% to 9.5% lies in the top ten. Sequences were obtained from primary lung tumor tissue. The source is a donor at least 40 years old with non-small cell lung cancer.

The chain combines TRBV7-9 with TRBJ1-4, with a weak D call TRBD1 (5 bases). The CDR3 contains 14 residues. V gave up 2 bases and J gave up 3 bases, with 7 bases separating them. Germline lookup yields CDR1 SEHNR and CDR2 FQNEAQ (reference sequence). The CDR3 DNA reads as TGTGCCAGCAGCTTAACGACAGCTAATGAAAAACTGTTTTTT. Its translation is CASSLTTANEKLFF.

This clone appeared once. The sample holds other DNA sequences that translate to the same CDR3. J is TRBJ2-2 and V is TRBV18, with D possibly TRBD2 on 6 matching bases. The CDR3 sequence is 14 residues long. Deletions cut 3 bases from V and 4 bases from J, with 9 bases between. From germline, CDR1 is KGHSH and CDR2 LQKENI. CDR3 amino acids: CASSPRRATGELFF. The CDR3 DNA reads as TGTGCCAGCTCACCCCGGAGGGCCACCGGGGAGCTGTTTTTT.

The CDR3 spells CASSPTEYSNQPQHF. The CDR3 DNA follows: TGTGCCAGCTCACCCACAGAGTATAGCAATCAGCCCCAGCATTTT. The chain employs TRBV18 and TRBJ1-5; no clear D. The V end was cut by 3 bases, the J end by 0 bases, with 9 bases between. The CDR3 length is 15 residues. The V gene's germline CDR1 is KGHSH and CDR2 LQKENI.

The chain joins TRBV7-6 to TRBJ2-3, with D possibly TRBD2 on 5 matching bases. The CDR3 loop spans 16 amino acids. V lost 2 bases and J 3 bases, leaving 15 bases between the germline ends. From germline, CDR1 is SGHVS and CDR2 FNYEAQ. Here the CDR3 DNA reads TGTGCCAGCAGCTTATCCGGAGGCAGGACTACAGATACGCAGTATTTT. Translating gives CASSLSGGRTTDTQYF.

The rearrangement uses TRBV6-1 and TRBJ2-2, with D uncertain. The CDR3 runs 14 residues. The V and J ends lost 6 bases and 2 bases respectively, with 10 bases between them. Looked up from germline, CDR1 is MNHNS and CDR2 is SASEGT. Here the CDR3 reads CASRRMTNTGELFF. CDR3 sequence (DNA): TGTGCCAGCAGGCGTATGACCAACACCGGGGAGCTGTTTTTT.

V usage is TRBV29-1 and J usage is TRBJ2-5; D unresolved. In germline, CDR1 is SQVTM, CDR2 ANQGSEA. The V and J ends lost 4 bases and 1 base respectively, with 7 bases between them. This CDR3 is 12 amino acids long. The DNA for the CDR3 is TGCAGCGTTGGGGAAGCCCAAGAGACCCAGTACTTC. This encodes CSVGEAQETQYF.

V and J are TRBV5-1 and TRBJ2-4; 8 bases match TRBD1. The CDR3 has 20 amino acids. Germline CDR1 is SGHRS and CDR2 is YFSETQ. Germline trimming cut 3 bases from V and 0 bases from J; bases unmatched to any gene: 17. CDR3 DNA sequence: TGCGCCAGCAGCTCAATTTTCGGATCCGGGACAGGATTAGCCAAAAACATTCAGTACTTC. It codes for CASSSIFGSGTGLAKNIQYF.